The 15 T cell receptor beta chains reported below all come from one sample, sequenced in a study of blood T cell repertoires in COVID-19. Assay: immunoSEQ multiplex PCR; the TCRdb copy retains only in-frame clones and omits some. The data contain about 160,000 clones, about 80% of them singletons. The specimen was PBMCs or T cells enriched from blood (not recorded which). These receptors were collected from a woman aged 55-70 years who had recovered from COVID-19.

The chain combines TRBV6-8 with TRBJ2-5; 12 bases are shared with TRBD2. CDR1 MNHGY and CDR2 SAAAGT come from the germline V gene. The V gene end was trimmed by 2 bases and the J gene end by 2 bases; junction bases not matched to a gene: 24. The CDR3 runs to 23 residues. For the CDR3, the DNA is TGTGCCAGCAGTTACCCACCCCTAGCGGGGGGGCCTCCCACCACCCACCAGCAAGAGACCCAGTACTTC. Amino acid sequence: CASSYPPLAGGPPTTHQQETQYF.

The chain uses TRBV4-1 and TRBJ1-2, with 7 bases identical to TRBD1. Germline CDR1 and CDR2: MGHRA and YSYEKL. The CDR3 is 13 amino acids. The junction had 3 bases not matched to a gene; V was cut back by 4 bases and J by 4 bases. The CDR3 loop is CASSPQGFYGYTF. As DNA, the CDR3 is TGCGCCAGCAGCCCACAGGGGTTCTATGGCTACACCTTC.

V is TRBV7-9 and J is TRBJ2-1; 9 bases are shared with TRBD2. The CDR3 contains 15 residues. The germline gives CDR1 SEHNR, CDR2 FQNEAQ (reference sequence). The ends lost 3 bases at V and 10 bases at J; junction bases unmatched: 10. CDR3 loop: CASSLQASGAREQFF. In DNA form, the CDR3 reads TGTGCCAGCAGCTTGCAGGCTAGCGGGGCCAGGGAGCAGTTCTTC.

The chain links TRBV19 to TRBJ2-7; TRBD1 agrees at 8 bases. With V trimmed by 10 bases and J by 5 bases, 4 bases remained unmatched. The CDR3 length is 11 residues. The V gene's germline CDR1 is LNHDA and CDR2 SQIVND (reference sequence). This CDR3 reads CATEDRDEQYF. The CDR3 coding sequence is TGTGCCACCGAGGACAGGGACGAGCAGTACTTC.

V and J are TRBV24-1 and TRBJ1-2; D is uncertain. Germline lookup yields CDR1 KGHDR and CDR2 SFDVKD. V lost 2 bases, J lost 7 bases, and 16 bases lay in between. This CDR3 comprises 15 residues. Here the CDR3 DNA reads TGTGCCACCAGTGATTGGAGGGCCGGGCCGAGTGGCTACACCTTC. Translated, it gives CATSDWRAGPSGYTF.

Worth noting for this clone: One end of the junction varies from germline; a read error may be responsible. CDR3 bases: TGTGCCACCAGGGATTGGCAGGGGGCCACCGGGGAGCTGTTTTTT. Translated: CATRDWQGATGELFF. The chain has TRBV24-1 and TRBJ2-2, with 8 bases matching TRBD1. Germline-derived CDR1 and CDR2 are KGHDR and SFDVKD. The CDR3 totals 15 residues.

The chain links TRBV14 to TRBJ2-1, with a weak D call TRBD1 (5 bases). Germline V CDR1 and CDR2: SGHDN, FVKESK. This CDR3 comprises 12 residues. Trimming took 0 bases from V and 9 from J, leaving 6 bases between them. The CDR3 sequence is CASSQDRGEQFF. DNA of the CDR3: TGTGCCAGCAGCCAAGATAGGGGTGAGCAGTTCTTC. The full variable domain, rest sourced from reference TRBV14 and TRBJ2-1, is EAGVTQFPSHSVIEKGQTVTLRCDPISGHDNLYWYRRVMGKEIKFLLHFVKESKQDESGMPNNRFLAERTGGTYSTLKVQPAELEDSGVYFCASSQDRGEQFFGPGTRLTVL.

The chain couples TRBV2 to TRBJ2-5; D might be TRBD1 (6 bases). The CDR3 loop spans 12 amino acids. V dropped 6 bases and J dropped 5 bases, with 10 bases sitting between them. Germline CDR1 reads SNHLY; CDR2 reads FYNNEI. The CDR3 loop reads CASREDSETQYF. For the CDR3, the DNA is TGTGCCAGCAGAGAGGACAGTGAGACCCAGTACTTC.

The genes are TRBV7-2 and TRBJ2-7, with D perhaps TRBD2 (6 bases). The CDR3 covers 16 residues. V lost 4 bases, J lost 0 bases, and 16 bases lay in between. Germline V lookup: CDR1 SGHTA, CDR2 FQGNSA. CDR3 in amino acids: CASSSFVKEGSYEQYF. CDR3 DNA: TGTGCCAGCAGCTCGTTCGTAAAGGAGGGCTCCTACGAGCAGTACTTC. The full variable domain, completed using reference TRBV7-2 and TRBJ2-7, is GAGVSQSPSNKVTEKGKDVELRCDPISGHTALYWYRQSLGQGLEFLIYFQGNSAPDKSGLPSDRFSAERTGGSVSTLTIQRTQQEDSAVYLCASSSFVKEGSYEQYFGPGTRLTVT.

Notes on this clone: The junction departs from the called germline gene at one end, perhaps through a read error. V usage is TRBV13 and J usage is TRBJ2-7; TRBD1 aligns across 8 bases. Germline CDR1 PRHDT, CDR2 FYEKMQ (reference sequence). The CDR3 is 14 amino acids. The DNA for the CDR3 is TGTGCCAGCAGCCTAGGACAGGGCATCTACGAGCAGTACTTC. This gives the protein CASSLGQGIYEQYF.

The V gene is TRBV9, the J gene TRBJ1-1; D gene unclear. The CDR3 contains 13 residues. Trimming cost V 3 bases and J 0 bases, with 6 bases left between them. Germline V gives CDR1 SGDLS, CDR2 YYNGEE. The CDR3 protein is CASSGSMNTEAFF. CDR3 in DNA: TGTGCCAGCAGCGGGAGCATGAACACTGAAGCTTTCTTT.

V is TRBV5-4 and J is TRBJ2-1; 11 positions agree with TRBD2. Germline loops: CDR1 SGHNT, CDR2 YYREEE (reference sequence). The CDR3 extends over 16 amino acids. Losses at the gene ends were 4 bases for V and 2 bases for J; bases not matched to a gene: 5. This CDR3 is CASSGGTSGPYNEQFF. CDR3 nucleotide sequence: TGTGCCAGCAGCGGTGGGACTAGCGGACCCTACAATGAGCAGTTCTTC.

The chain employs TRBV18 and TRBJ2-5; a weak D match, TRBD2 (5 bases). V lost 2 bases to trimming and J lost 3 bases, with 13 bases between them. CDR3 length: 15 residues. Germline CDR1 reads KGHSH; CDR2 reads LQKENI. CDR3 amino acids: CASSPGRMGEETQYF. The CDR3 DNA is TGTGCCAGCTCACCAGGACGGATGGGAGAAGAGACCCAGTACTTC. The full variable domain, completed using reference TRBV18 and TRBJ2-5, is NAGVMQNPRHLVRRRGQEARLRCSPMKGHSHVYWYRQLPEEGLKFMVYLQKENIIDESGMPKERFSAEFPKEGPSILRIQQVVRGDSAAYFCASSPGRMGEETQYFGPGTRLLVL.

With regard to this clone: At one end, the junction sequence differs from germline, possibly due to a read error. The chain combines TRBV2 with TRBJ1-2; TRBD1 agrees at 9 bases. This CDR3 comprises 18 residues. CDR1 SNHLY and CDR2 FYNNEI come from the germline V gene. The CDR3 coding sequence is TGTGCCAGCAGAGAAGGTATACAGGGGGCGATGGTCTACTATGGCTACACCTTC. This codes for CASREGIQGAMVYYGYTF.

This chain uses TRBV19 with TRBJ1-1; TRBD1 matches 7 bases. The V and J ends lost 5 bases and 4 bases, in that order; junction bases with no gene match: 7. In germline, CDR1 is LNHDA, CDR2 SQIVND (reference sequence). The CDR3 consists of 14 residues. DNA for the CDR3: TGTGCCAGTAGTGCCTTTGACAGGGCCACTGAAGCTTTCTTT. Protein product: CASSAFDRATEAFF.